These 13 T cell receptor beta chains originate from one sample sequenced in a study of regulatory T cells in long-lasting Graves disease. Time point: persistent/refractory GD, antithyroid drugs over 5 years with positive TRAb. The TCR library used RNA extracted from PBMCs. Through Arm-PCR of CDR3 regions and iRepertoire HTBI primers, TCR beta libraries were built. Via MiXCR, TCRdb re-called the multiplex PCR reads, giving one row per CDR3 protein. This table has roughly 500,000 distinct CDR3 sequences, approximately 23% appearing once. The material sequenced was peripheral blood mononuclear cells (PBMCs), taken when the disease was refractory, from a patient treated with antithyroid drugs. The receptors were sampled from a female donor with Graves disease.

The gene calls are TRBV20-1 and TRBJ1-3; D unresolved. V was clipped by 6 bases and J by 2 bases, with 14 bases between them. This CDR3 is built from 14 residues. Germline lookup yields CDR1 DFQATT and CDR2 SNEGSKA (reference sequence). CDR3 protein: CSATRPLPGNTIYF. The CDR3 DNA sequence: TGCAGTGCCACGAGACCCCTGCCTGGAAACACCATATATTTT.

Written as DNA, the CDR3 is TGCAGCGACTACAGGGGTGACTATGGCTACACCTTC. This encodes CSDYRGDYGYTF. V gene TRBV29-1 combines with J gene TRBJ1-2; 7 bases are a match to TRBD1. The ends lost 7 bases at V and 3 bases at J; junction bases unmatched: 5. CDR3 size: 12 residues. Per the germline V gene, CDR1 is SQVTM and CDR2 is ANQGSEA.

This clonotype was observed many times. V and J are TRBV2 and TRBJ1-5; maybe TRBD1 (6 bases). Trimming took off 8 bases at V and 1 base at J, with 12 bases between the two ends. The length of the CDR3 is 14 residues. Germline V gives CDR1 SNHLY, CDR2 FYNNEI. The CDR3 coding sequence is TGTGCCAGCGGGGGCGGGGACAGCAATCAGCCCCAGCATTTT. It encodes CASGGGDSNQPQHF.

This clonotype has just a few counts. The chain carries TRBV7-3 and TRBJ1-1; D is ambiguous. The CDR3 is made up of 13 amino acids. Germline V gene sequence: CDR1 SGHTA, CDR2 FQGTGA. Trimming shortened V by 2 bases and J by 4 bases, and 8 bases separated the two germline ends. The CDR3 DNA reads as TGTGCCAGCAGCTTATCCCGGGCCACTGAAGCTTTCTTT. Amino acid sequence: CASSLSRATEAFF.

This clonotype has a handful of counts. The CDR3 DNA sequence: TGTGCCAGCAGCCAAGGTACTAGCGGGGGGGCCTACGAGCAGTACTTC. Translated: CASSQGTSGGAYEQYF. V and J are TRBV3-1 and TRBJ2-7; the match to TRBD2 covers 13 bases. Germline V gene sequence: CDR1 LGHDT, CDR2 YNNKEL (reference sequence). V shed 1 base and J 2 bases; nucleotides not matched to a gene: 2. CDR3 length equals 16 residues.

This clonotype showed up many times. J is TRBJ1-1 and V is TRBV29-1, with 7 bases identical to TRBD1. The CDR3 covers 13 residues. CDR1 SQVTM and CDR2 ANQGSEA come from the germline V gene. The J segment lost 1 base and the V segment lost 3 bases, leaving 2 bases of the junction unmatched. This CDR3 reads CSVEGQQNTEAFF. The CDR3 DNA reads TGCAGCGTTGAGGGACAGCAGAACACTGAAGCTTTCTTT.

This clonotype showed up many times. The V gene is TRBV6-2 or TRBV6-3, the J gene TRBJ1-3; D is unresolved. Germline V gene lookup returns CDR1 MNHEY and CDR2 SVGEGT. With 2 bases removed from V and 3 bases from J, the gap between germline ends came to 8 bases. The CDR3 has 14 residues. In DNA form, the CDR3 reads TGTGCCAGCAGTTACGAGCGCTATGGAAACACCATATATTTT. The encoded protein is CASSYERYGNTIYF.

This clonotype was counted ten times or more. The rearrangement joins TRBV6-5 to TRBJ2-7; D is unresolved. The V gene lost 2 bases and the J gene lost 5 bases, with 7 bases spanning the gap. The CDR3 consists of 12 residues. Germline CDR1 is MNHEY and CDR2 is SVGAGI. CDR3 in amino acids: CASSYRDNEQYF. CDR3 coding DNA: TGTGCCAGCAGTTACCGCGACAACGAGCAGTACTTC.

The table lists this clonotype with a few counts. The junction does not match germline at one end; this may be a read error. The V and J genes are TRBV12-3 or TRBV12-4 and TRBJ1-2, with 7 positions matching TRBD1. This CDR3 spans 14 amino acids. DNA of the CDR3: TGTGCCAGCAGTTTAGCCCGGGACAGCTATGGCTGCACCTTC. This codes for CASSLARDSYGCTF.

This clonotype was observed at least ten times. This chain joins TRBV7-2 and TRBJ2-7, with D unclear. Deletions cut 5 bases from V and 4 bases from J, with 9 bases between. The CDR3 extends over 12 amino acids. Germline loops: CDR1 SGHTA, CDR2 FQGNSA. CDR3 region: CASSLPRYEQYF. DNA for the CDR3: TGTGCCAGCAGCCTTCCTAGGTACGAGCAGTACTTC.

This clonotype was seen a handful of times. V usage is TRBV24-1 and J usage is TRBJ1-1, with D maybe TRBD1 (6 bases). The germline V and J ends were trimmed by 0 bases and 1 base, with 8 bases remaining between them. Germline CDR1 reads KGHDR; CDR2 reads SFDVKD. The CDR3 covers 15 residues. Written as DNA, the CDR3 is TGTGCCACCAGTGATTTGCAGGGACAGAACACTGAAGCTTTCTTT. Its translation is CATSDLQGQNTEAFF.

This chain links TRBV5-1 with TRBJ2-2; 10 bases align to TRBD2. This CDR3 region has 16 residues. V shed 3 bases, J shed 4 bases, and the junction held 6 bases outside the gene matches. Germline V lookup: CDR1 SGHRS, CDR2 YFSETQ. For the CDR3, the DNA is TGCGCCAGCAGCTCCCTAGCGGGAGTGAGCACCGGGGAGCTGTTTTTT. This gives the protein CASSSLAGVSTGELFF.

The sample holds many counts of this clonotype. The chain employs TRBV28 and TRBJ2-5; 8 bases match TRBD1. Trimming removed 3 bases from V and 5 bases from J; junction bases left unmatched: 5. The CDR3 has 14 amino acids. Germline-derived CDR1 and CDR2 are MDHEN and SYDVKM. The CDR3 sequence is CASSFDRGWETQYF. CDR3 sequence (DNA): TGTGCCAGCAGTTTCGACAGGGGCTGGGAGACCCAGTACTTC. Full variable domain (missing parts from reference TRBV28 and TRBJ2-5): DVKVTQSSRYLVKRTGEKVFLECVQDMDHENMFWYRQDPGLGLRLIYFSYDVKMKEKGDIPEGYSVSREKKERFSLILESASTNQTSMYLCASSFDRGWETQYFGPGTRLLVL.